The TCR beta chain described here comes from a study of graft-versus-host responses after intestinal transplantation. Study-wide context: Every recipient underwent anti-thymocyte globulin induction, then tacrolimus and steroids for approximately three years. Study-wide findings and caveats: Declining HvG levels early post-transplant were linked to peak circulating GvH clone levels.

Produced via immunoSEQ multiplex PCR; TCRdb's table is partial and in-frame only. The sample holds about 88,000 clones, about 95% seen once. V lost 1 base to trimming and J lost 5 bases, with 12 bases between them. CDR1 is MDHEN and CDR2 is SYDVKM in the germline V gene. The CDR3 totals 15 residues. With respect to this clone: Its specificity is unknown.

This receptor was identified in a human donor who was the organ donor for an intestinal transplant. This material consisted of unstimulated CD4+ T cells sorted from spleen or lymph node cells, taken before transplant. The chain is built from TRBV28 and TRBJ1-5; D not certain. CDR3 region: CASSLSLGYYQPQHF. The CDR3 coding sequence is TGTGCCAGCAGTTTATCTCTGGGCTATTATCAGCCCCAGCATTTT.